Shown below are 17 T cell receptor beta chains from a single sample sequenced in a study of blood T cell repertoires in COVID-19. Some clones are missing from TCRdb's copy, which holds only in-frame ones; the method was immunoSEQ multiplex PCR. The sample lists some 66,000 clones; 82% were seen once. Sequenced material: peripheral blood. Receptors were obtained from a man aged 60 to 69 with acute or convalescent COVID-19.

The chain has TRBV25-1 and TRBJ1-1; D gene uncertain. Germline V gene sequence: CDR1 MGHDK, CDR2 SYGVNS. V lost 0 bases and J 7 bases, leaving 6 bases between the germline ends. The CDR3 spans 12 residues. In DNA form, the CDR3 reads TGTGCCAGCAGTGAATATCCGGGTGAAGCTTTCTTT. It codes for CASSEYPGEAFF.

The chain joins TRBV5-5 to TRBJ2-2; the match to TRBD1 covers 9 bases. The CDR3 length is 15 residues. CDR1 and CDR2 (germline): SGHKS, YYEKEE (reference sequence). The V and J ends lost 4 bases and 4 bases, in that order; junction bases with no gene match: 5. The CDR3 nucleotides read TGTGCCAGCAGCCCCGGGACAGGGTTCACCGGGGAGCTGTTTTTT. Protein: CASSPGTGFTGELFF.

V gene TRBV6-5 combines with J gene TRBJ2-7; TRBD2 matches at 10 bases. V lost 4 bases and J lost 0; bases outside the gene matches: 6. Germline assignment: CDR1 MNHEY and CDR2 SVGAGI. This CDR3 comprises 16 residues. CDR3 sequence reads: CASSSTSGEISYEQYF. CDR3 coding DNA: TGTGCCAGCAGTTCAACTAGCGGGGAGATCTCCTACGAGCAGTACTTC.

This rearrangement joins TRBV10-1 to TRBJ2-3, with D perhaps TRBD2 (6 bases). The V gene lost 3 bases and the J gene lost 3 bases, with 13 bases spanning the gap. Germline V gene data show CDR1 as WNHNN and CDR2 as SYGVQD (reference sequence). The CDR3 has 15 amino acids. CDR3 sequence: CASSDGGVGTDTQYF. The CDR3 region has the DNA TGCGCCAGCAGTGACGGGGGTGTCGGTACAGATACGCAGTATTTT.

This chain links TRBV3-1 (or the pseudogene TRBV3-2) with TRBJ1-1, with a weak D call TRBD1 (5 bases). V was clipped by 0 bases and J by 0 bases, with 11 bases between them. CDR1 and CDR2 from the germline V gene are LGHDT and YNNKEL (reference sequence). CDR3 length equals 16 residues. CDR3 sequence reads: CASSQERKGMNTEAFF. The CDR3 nucleotides are TGTGCCAGCAGCCAAGAAAGAAAGGGGATGAACACTGAAGCTTTCTTT.

The chain recombines TRBV5-1 with TRBJ1-1; the match to TRBD1 covers 8 bases. The V and J ends lost 5 bases and 0 bases, in that order; junction bases with no gene match: 3. The CDR3 is 14 residues long. Germline CDR1 SGHRS, CDR2 YFSETQ. CDR3 in DNA: TGCGCCAGCAGTAGGACAGGGTTGAACACTGAAGCTTTCTTT. Its protein product is CASSRTGLNTEAFF.

The V and J genes are TRBV5-1 and TRBJ2-7; 9 bases match TRBD1. Per the germline V gene, CDR1 is SGHRS and CDR2 is YFSETQ. This CDR3 spans 13 amino acids. Losses at the gene ends were 0 bases for V and 5 bases for J; bases not matched to a gene: 0. The chain's CDR3 is CASSLGQGDEQYF. DNA for the CDR3: TGCGCCAGCAGCTTGGGACAGGGGGACGAGCAGTACTTC.

This clone occurred a few times. The gene calls are TRBV19 and TRBJ2-2; 7 positions agree with TRBD2. Germline CDR1 and CDR2: LNHDA and SQIVND (reference sequence). V dropped 8 bases and J dropped 0; count of bases not matched to a gene: 6. The length of the CDR3 is 15 residues. The CDR3 region is CASGSGAANTGELFF. DNA for the CDR3: TGTGCCAGTGGAAGCGGGGCCGCGAACACCGGGGAGCTGTTTTTT.

The chain recombines TRBV7-2 with TRBJ2-3, with D possibly being TRBD1 (6 bases). Germline CDR1 and CDR2: SGHTA and FQGNSA. The CDR3 runs 16 residues. V lost 6 bases and J lost 4, with 20 bases in between. The CDR3 DNA is TGTGCCAGCAGTAGGACAGATGGATTCACGGCAGATACGCAGTATTTT. Translating it yields CASSRTDGFTADTQYF.

The CDR3 DNA reads TGTGCCAGCAGTGAGGTTTGGGAGGGGACCTCACCCCTCCACTTT. This encodes CASSEVWEGTSPLHF. This chain joins TRBV6-4 and TRBJ1-6; D is perhaps TRBD1 (5 bases). This CDR3 comprises 15 residues. V gave up 3 bases and J gave up 10 bases, with 16 bases separating them. Germline CDR1 MRHNA, CDR2 SNTAGT.

This clone was observed once. The junction does not match germline at one end; this may be a read error. J is TRBJ2-2 and V is TRBV7-9, with D tentatively TRBD1 (6 bases). The CDR3 has 14 amino acids. CDR1 is SEHNR, CDR2 FQNEAQ, per germline (reference sequence). CDR3 sequence reads: CASSLRTDTRELFF. CDR3 sequence (DNA): TGTGCCAGCAGCTTAAGGACAGACACCAGGGAGCTGTTTTTT. The entire variable domain, with the rest obtained from reference TRBV7-9 and TRBJ2-2, is as follows: DTGVSQNPRHKITKRGQNVTFRCDPISEHNRLYWYRQTLGQGPEFLTYFQNEAQLEKSRLLSDRFSAERPKGSFSTLEIQRTEQGDSAMYLCASSLRTDTRELFFGEGSRLTVL.

The chain employs TRBV10-3 and TRBJ1-2; 8 bases match TRBD1. After removal of 0 bases from V and 3 bases from J, the junction contained 9 bases not matched to a gene. The germline CDR1 and CDR2 sequences are ENHRY and SYGVKD. CDR3 length: 17 residues. CDR3 DNA: TGTGCCATCAGTGAGTCGACTGCCGGGACAGGTGACTATGGCTACACCTTC. As protein: CAISESTAGTGDYGYTF.

The chain carries TRBV12-3 or TRBV12-4 and TRBJ1-1; perhaps TRBD1 as D (5 bases). The ends were cut back, 6 bases at V and 1 base at J, with 9 bases in the middle. The CDR3 is 13 residues long. CDR3 coding DNA: TGTGCCAGCAGCTCCGACAGGAACACTGAAGCTTTCTTT. Protein product: CASSSDRNTEAFF.

This clone has only one observation. CDR3 region: CASSLGNGYQETQYF. The CDR3 nucleotides read TGTGCCAGCAGCTTGGGTAACGGTTATCAAGAGACCCAGTACTTC. The V call is TRBV5-4, the J call TRBJ2-5; no reliable D call. Germline V gene sequence: CDR1 SGHNT, CDR2 YYREEE (reference sequence). The length of the CDR3 is 15 residues. Trimming pared 0 bases from V and 2 bases from J, leaving 11 bases between.

This chain connects TRBV6-2 or TRBV6-3 to TRBJ2-7; tentative D call: TRBD1 (6 bases). Germline assignment: CDR1 MNHEY and CDR2 SVGEGT. Trimming removed 2 bases from V and 4 bases from J, with 9 bases in between. The CDR3 loop spans 13 amino acids. The CDR3 DNA sequence: TGTGCCAGCAGTTACAACAGGGATTACGAGCAGTACGTC. Translated, it gives CASSYNRDYEQYV.

The V gene is TRBV30, the J gene TRBJ1-4; 9 nucleotides agree with TRBD1. The trim removed 5 bases at V and 5 bases at J, leaving 0 bases unmatched. The CDR3 is made up of 12 amino acids. Per germline, CDR1 GTSNPN and CDR2 SVGIG (reference sequence). This CDR3 is CAWDRGNEKLFF. The CDR3 nucleotides read TGTGCCTGGGACAGGGGGAATGAAAAACTGTTTTTT.

The chain carries TRBV7-2 and TRBJ1-4; possible D gene TRBD1, 5 bases. This CDR3 has 15 amino acids. The V and J ends lost 1 base and 11 bases respectively, with 17 bases between them. Germline V CDR1 and CDR2: SGHTA, FQGNSA. The CDR3 region has the DNA TGTGCCAGCAGCTTAGGGGACGGGGGATTGAAGAAACTGTTTTTT. Translation: CASSLGDGGLKKLFF.